The clone carrying this T cell receptor (beta chain) was detected many times. The TCR library protocol was used to attach unique molecular identifiers. These identifiers were attached to individual cDNA molecules. TCRdb independently ran MiXCR on the 5' RACE reads; one entry per CDR3 protein. Of about 59,000 distinct CDR3 sequences in the sample, under 15% were seen once. This record belongs to a study of early T cells in non-severe SARS-CoV-2 infection. This CDR3 is 19 amino acids long. Germline CDR1 is SGHAT and CDR2 is FQNNGV. After removal of 2 bases from V and 0 bases from J, the junction contained 12 bases not matched to a gene.

The chain joins TRBV11-2 to TRBJ2-1; TRBD2 matches 8 bases. The origin of this receptor is an adult who was a healthcare worker with PCR-confirmed SARS-CoV-2 infection or an uninfected control (not recorded which). The sequencing used whole blood, collected at baseline. CDR3 nucleotide sequence: TGTGCCAGCAGCTTAAGGATTGCGGGGGGCCGTAGCTCCTACAATGAGCAGTTCTTC. It codes for CASSLRIAGGRSSYNEQFF.